The 7 T cell receptor beta chains in this list originate from one sample, sequenced in a study of graft-versus-host responses after intestinal transplantation. Antigen specificity for these receptors is unknown. The method was immunoSEQ multiplex PCR; TCRdb's version includes in-frame clones alone and lacks a portion of them. The table has 40,000 to 55,000 clones, 90% to 95% seen once. Sequenced here: unstimulated CD8+ T cells sorted from spleen or lymph node cells, sampled before transplant. These receptors came from a human donor who was the organ donor for an intestinal transplant.

The J gene is TRBJ1-5, the V gene TRBV29-1; D unresolved. CDR3 length: 13 residues. In germline, CDR1 is SQVTM, CDR2 ANQGSEA. Trimming left V 1 base short and J 4 bases short, with 8 bases between. The CDR3 reads CSVEAGGNQPQHF. The CDR3, as DNA: TGCAGCGTTGAAGCGGGAGGGAATCAGCCCCAGCATTTT.

Only a few counts were recorded for this clone. The chain carries TRBV7-9 and TRBJ2-3; the D is unclear. This CDR3 is 11 amino acids long. The germline V gene has CDR1 SEHNR and CDR2 FQNEAQ (reference sequence). V was clipped by 3 bases and J by 4 bases, with 2 bases between them. In nucleotides, the CDR3 is TGTGCCAGCAGCTTTCCAGATACGCAGTATTTT. It translates to CASSFPDTQYF.

This clone was picked up one time. The genes are TRBV15 and TRBJ1-5; 10 positions match TRBD1. The V gene end was trimmed by 1 base and the J gene end by 1 base; junction bases not matched to a gene: 16. Germline loops: CDR1 LNHNV, CDR2 YYDKDF (reference sequence). This CDR3 spans 21 amino acids. This chain's CDR3 is CATSRAMGTGESLVSNQPQHF. Here the CDR3 DNA reads TGTGCCACCAGCAGAGCTATGGGGACAGGGGAAAGTCTGGTAAGCAATCAGCCCCAGCATTTT.

The rearrangement links TRBV27 to TRBJ2-7; 7 bases agree with TRBD1. There are 14 residues in the CDR3. Germline CDR1 MNHEY, CDR2 SMNVEV (reference sequence). V gave up 4 bases and J gave up 3 bases; unmatched junction bases: 6. CDR3 protein: CASSSTGQFYEQYF. CDR3 sequence (DNA): TGTGCCAGCAGTTCGACGGGACAGTTCTACGAGCAGTACTTC.

This chain connects TRBV7-6 to TRBJ2-3; 9 positions agree with TRBD1. V lost 4 bases to trimming and J lost 1 base; unmatched junction nucleotides: 0. This CDR3 is 14 amino acids long. The germline V gene has CDR1 SGHVS and CDR2 FNYEAQ. The CDR3 region is CASSWTGGTDTQYF. DNA of the CDR3: TGTGCCAGCAGCTGGACAGGGGGCACAGATACGCAGTATTTT.

The V and J genes are TRBV18 and TRBJ2-3; TRBD2 matches at 8 bases. The CDR3 is made up of 16 amino acids. V lost 6 bases and J lost 0; bases outside the gene matches: 8. Looked up from germline, CDR1 is KGHSH and CDR2 is LQKENI. CDR3 loop: CASSDKAGASTDTQYF. The DNA of the CDR3 is TGTGCCAGCTCTGATAAAGCGGGGGCAAGCACAGATACGCAGTATTTT.

The V gene is TRBV7-2, the J gene TRBJ1-1; D unresolved. V dropped 3 bases and J dropped 7 bases, with 6 bases sitting between them. CDR3 length: 11 amino acids. Per the germline V gene, CDR1 is SGHTA and CDR2 is FQGNSA. CDR3 region: CASSLGGEAFF. CDR3 bases: TGTGCCAGCAGCTTGGGCGGTGAAGCTTTCTTT.